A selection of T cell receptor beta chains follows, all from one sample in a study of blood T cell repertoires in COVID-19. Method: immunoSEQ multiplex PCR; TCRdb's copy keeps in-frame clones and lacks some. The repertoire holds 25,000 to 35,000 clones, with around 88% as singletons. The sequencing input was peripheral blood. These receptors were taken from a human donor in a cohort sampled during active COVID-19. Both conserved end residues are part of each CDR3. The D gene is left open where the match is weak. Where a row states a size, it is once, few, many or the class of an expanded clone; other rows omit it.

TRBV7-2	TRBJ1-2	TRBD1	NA	TGTGCCAGCAGCTTATACCAGGGGACAGCTAACTATGGCTACACCTTC	CASSLYQGTANYGYTF
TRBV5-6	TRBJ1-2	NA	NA	TGTGCCAGCAAAAGCGGAATTGGGATCCATATAGATGGCTACACCTTC	CASKSGIGIHIDGYTF
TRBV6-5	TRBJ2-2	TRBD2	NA	TGTGCCAGCAGGCCCGGACTAGCGGGGAGGGGGGAGCTGTTTTTT	CASRPGLAGRGELFF
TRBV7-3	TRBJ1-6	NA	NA	TGTGCCAGCAGCTCCTCGCCGGGAGGGGGTTCACCCCTCCACTTT	CASSSSPGGGSPLHF
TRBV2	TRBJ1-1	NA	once	TGTGCCAGCATGGGGGGTCAGGAAGCTTTCTTT	CASMGGQEAFF
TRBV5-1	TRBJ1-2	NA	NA	TGCGCCAGCAGCTTGGGACAGTACGCCTATGGCTACACCTTC	CASSLGQYAYGYTF
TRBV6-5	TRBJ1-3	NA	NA	TGTGCCAGCAGCCGCGGGAGAGAAGGCACCATATATTTT	CASSRGREGTIYF
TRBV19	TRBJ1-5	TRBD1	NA	TGTGCCAGTAGGAGGACAGGGGACAATCAGCCCCAGCATTTT	CASRRTGDNQPQHF
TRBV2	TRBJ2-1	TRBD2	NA	TGTGCCAGCAGAACTAGCGGGCGATACAATGAGCAGTTCTTC	CASRTSGRYNEQFF
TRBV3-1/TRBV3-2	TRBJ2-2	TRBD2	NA	TGTGCCAGCAGCCAAGCTAGCGGGGGTGGCACCGGGGAGCTGTTTTTT	CASSQASGGGTGELFF
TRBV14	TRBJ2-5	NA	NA	TGTGCCAGCAGCCTCACCGGGGAGACCCAGTACTTC	CASSLTGETQYF
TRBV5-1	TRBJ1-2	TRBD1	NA	TGCGCCAGCAGCTTGGTTTTGGCCAGGGGGTCCAACTATGGCTACACCTTC	CASSLVLARGSNYGYTF
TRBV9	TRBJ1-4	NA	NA	TGTGCCAGCAGCGCTTCGGGACATATTAATGAAAAACTGTTTTTT	CASSASGHINEKLFF
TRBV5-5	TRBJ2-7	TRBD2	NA	TGTGCCAGCAGCTCCGGACTAGCGGGGGACCTATACGAGCAGTACTTC	CASSSGLAGDLYEQYF
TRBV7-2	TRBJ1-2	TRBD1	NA	TGTGCCAGCAGCCCCCAGGGGGCGCGTGACTATGGCTACACCTTC	CASSPQGARDYGYTF
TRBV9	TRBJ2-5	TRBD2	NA	TGTGCCAGCAGCGGAAATCGGGGGGGCCAAGAGACCCAGTACTTC	CASSGNRGGQETQYF
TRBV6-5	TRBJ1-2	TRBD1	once	TGTGCCAGCAGTTATTTGGACAGGGGAATGGACTACACCTTC	CASSYLDRGMDYTF
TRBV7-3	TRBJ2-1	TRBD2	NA	TGTGCCAGCAGCTTCGGACTAGCGGGGGAAGGGGAGCAGTTCTTC	CASSFGLAGEGEQFF
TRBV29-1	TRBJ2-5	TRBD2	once	TGCAGCGTTGGAGCGGGGGGTGAGGAGACCCAGTACTTC	CSVGAGGEETQYF
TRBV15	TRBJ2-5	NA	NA	TGTGCCACCAGCAGAGGGGCCAAAGAGACCCAGTACTTC	CATSRGAKETQYF
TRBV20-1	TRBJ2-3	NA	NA	TGCAGTGCTAGTAAGGGCGCGGGGTCAGATACGCAGTATTTT	CSASKGAGSDTQYF
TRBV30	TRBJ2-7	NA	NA	TGTGCCTGGAGTGTAAGACTCCGGAGGTTCCACGAGCAGTACTTC	CAWSVRLRRFHEQYF
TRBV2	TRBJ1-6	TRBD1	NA	TGTGCCAGCAGGAAACGGGACAGGGTTGATTCACCCCTCCACTTT	CASRKRDRVDSPLHF
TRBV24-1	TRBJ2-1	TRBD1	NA	TGTGCCACCAGTGATTCTCCCTCGGGACAGGGTAGGGGGGGCGGCCACAATGAGCAGTTCTTC	CATSDSPSGQGRGGGHNEQFF
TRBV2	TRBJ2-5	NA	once	TGTGCCAGCAGTCTTGACTCCGTCGTAGAGACCCAGTACTTC	CASSLDSVVETQYF
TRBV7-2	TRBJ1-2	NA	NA	TGTGCCAGCAGCTTAGTATCTGGGGGCAGGGTGGATGGCTACACCTTC	CASSLVSGGRVDGYTF
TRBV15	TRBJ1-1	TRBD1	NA	TGTGCCACCAGCTCGACAGGGGGCAGTGAAGCTTTCTTT	CATSSTGGSEAFF
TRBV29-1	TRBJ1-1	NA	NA	TGCAGCGTTGTAAGCCCAGGAGAAGCTTTCTTT	CSVVSPGEAFF
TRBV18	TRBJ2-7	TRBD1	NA	TGTGCCAGCTCACCACCCGGGACAGGGGCCTACGAGCAGTACTTC	CASSPPGTGAYEQYF
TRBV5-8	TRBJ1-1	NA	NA	TGTGCCAGCAGCTTGGGGTCAGGTTTTGGAGCTTTCTTT	CASSLGSGFGAFF
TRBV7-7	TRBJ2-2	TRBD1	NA	TGTGCTAGCAGCTTAGTTGGGACAGGGGGCACCGGGGAGCTGTTTTTT	CASSLVGTGGTGELFF
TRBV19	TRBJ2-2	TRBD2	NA	TGTGCCAGTAGTTTCCGGCGGGGGGGCCTTACCGGGGAGCTGTTTTTT	CASSFRRGGLTGELFF
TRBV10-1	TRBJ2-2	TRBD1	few	TGCGCCAGCAGTGGGCAGGGGGCAACCGGGGAGCTGTTTTTT	CASSGQGATGELFF
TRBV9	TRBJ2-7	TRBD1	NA	TGTGCCAGCAGCGCTGGGACAGGTATATCCTACGAGCAGTACTTC	CASSAGTGISYEQYF
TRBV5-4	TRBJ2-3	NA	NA	TGTGCCAGCAGACGAACAGGGTCGGATACGCAGTATTTT	CASRRTGSDTQYF
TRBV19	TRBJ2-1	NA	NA	TGTGCCAGTAGTATATCAACAGGGACCAGGGGTGAGCAGTTCTTC	CASSISTGTRGEQFF
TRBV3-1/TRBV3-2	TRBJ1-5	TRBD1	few	TGTGCCAGCAGCCAATGGGCAGGGGGCCAGCCCCAGCATTTT	CASSQWAGGQPQHF
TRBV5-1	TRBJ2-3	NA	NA	TGCGCCAGCAGCCCCCTACAGGGGAGGGATACGCAGTATTTT	CASSPLQGRDTQYF
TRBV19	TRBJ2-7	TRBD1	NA	TGTGCCAGTAGTATAGCTTTAGGGACAGGGGGCTCCTACGAGCAGTACTTC	CASSIALGTGGSYEQYF
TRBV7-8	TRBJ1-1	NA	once	TGTGCCAGCAGCTTAGTTACAGGGAACACTGAAGCTTTCTTT	CASSLVTGNTEAFF
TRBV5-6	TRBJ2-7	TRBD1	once	TGTGCCAGCAGCCGGAGGAGGTGGCAGGGGGCGAACGAGCAGTACTTC	CASSRRRWQGANEQYF
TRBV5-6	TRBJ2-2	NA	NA	TGTGCCAGCAGCTACTCGCCCGGGGAGCTGTTTTTT	CASSYSPGELFF
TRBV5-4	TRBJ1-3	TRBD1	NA	TGTGCCAGCAGCGGGGGACAGGGGAGAAACACCATATATTTT	CASSGGQGRNTIYF
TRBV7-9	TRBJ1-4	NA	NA	TGTGCCAGCAGCTTCCCCCCCCGGGGGGCGAGTACTAATGAAAAACTGTTTTTT	CASSFPPRGASTNEKLFF
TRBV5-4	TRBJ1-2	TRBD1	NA	TGTGCCAGCAGCTTGGAAACAGGGGATATCTATGGCTACACCTTC	CASSLETGDIYGYTF
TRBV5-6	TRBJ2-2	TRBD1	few	TGTGCCAGCAGCTTTTTCGCAGGGGGCCGAACCGGGGAGCTGTTTTTT	CASSFFAGGRTGELFF
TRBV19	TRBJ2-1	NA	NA	TGTGCCAGTAGTATAGAAGGGAGCTCCTACAATGAGCAGTTCTTC	CASSIEGSSYNEQFF
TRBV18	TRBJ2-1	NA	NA	TGTGCCAGCTCACCGCTCCCCTCGGGAGAGTTCTTC	CASSPLPSGEFF
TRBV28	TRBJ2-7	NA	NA	TGTGCCAGCACCCCGTGGGAGGGGCAGGGGTTTTCCTACGAGCAGTACTTC	CASTPWEGQGFSYEQYF
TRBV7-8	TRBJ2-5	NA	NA	TGTGCCAGCAGCTTATGGCGGGGAGAGCAAGAGACCCAGTACTTC	CASSLWRGEQETQYF
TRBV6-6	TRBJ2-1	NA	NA	TGTGCCAGCGGCCCCCGGGGTGAGCAGTTCTTC	CASGPRGEQFF
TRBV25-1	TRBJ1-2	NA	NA	TGTGCCAGCAGTGATGAGAGAGGATCTGGTCGCTATGGCTACACCTTC	CASSDERGSGRYGYTF
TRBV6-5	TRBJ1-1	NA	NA	TGTGCCAGCAGGTCGAGTTTAACTGAAGCTTTCTTT	CASRSSLTEAFF
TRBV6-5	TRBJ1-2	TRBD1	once	TGTGCCAGCAGTCGTCCCGGACAGGGGAGTGGCTACACCTTC	CASSRPGQGSGYTF
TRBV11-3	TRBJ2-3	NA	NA	TGTGCCAGCAGCTTAGGTAGTTCCAGGGGAGCAGATACGCAGTATTTT	CASSLGSSRGADTQYF
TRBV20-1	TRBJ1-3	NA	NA	TGCAGTGCTAGTATCCCAGTCGGGCGGGACACCATATATTTT	CSASIPVGRDTIYF
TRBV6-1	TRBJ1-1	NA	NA	TGTGCCAGCAGTGAAGCTAGGGGAACTGCTTTCTTT	CASSEARGTAFF
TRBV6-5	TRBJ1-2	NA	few	TGTGCCAGCAGGGCCGACGGCGGTAACTATGGCTACACCTTC	CASRADGGNYGYTF
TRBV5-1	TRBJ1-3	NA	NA	TGCGCCAGCAGCGGACAGACAGGTCGCTCTGGAAACACCATATATTTT	CASSGQTGRSGNTIYF
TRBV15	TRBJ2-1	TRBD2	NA	TGTGCCACCAGCAGAGGAAGCGGGGGGGCGGCAAATGAGCAGTTCTTC	CATSRGSGGAANEQFF